This T cell receptor beta chain emerged from a study of T-cell memory formation after mild COVID-19. For the study at large: The TCR clusters were mostly specific to one donor.

On this clonotype itself: The target antigen is unknown.

Employing constant-segment primers, 5'RACE generated TCR alpha and TCR beta cDNA libraries bearing sample barcodes and UMIs. One entry per CDR3 protein, called by TCRdb with MiXCR from the 5' RACE reads. The table shows about 57,000 distinct CDR3 sequences, with 12% occurring only once. Findings and caveats of the study: The study found balanced CD4/CD8 in clones contracting day 15 to 85 and a CD4+ lean in later expanders. Most CD4+ clones that shrank were in CM and EM, while CD8+ ones turned up in EMRA.

CDR3 length: 12 residues. The V and J ends lost 1 base and 14 bases respectively, with 13 bases between them. Germline loops: CDR1 MNHEY, CDR2 SVGEGT. This clonotype originated in a man in his late teens or twenties who had mild COVID-19 (a few samples of this study predate the infection). Cell type and time point are not known. The rearrangement uses TRBV6-2 or TRBV6-3 and TRBJ2-3; D is ambiguous. Sample: PBMCs or a T cell subset sorted from them (not recorded which). CDR3 nucleotide sequence: TGTGCCAGCAGTTACTTCGGCACGGCGCCGTATTTT. The encoded protein is CASSYFGTAPYF.